This T cell receptor beta chain was captured in a study of Graves' ophthalmopathy and Graves' hyperthyroidism. Overall study: Peripheral blood sampling preceded any treatment and occurred at initial diagnosis.

None of the included patients had other autoimmune diseases, uncontrolled infections, pregnancy or lactation, as these led to exclusion. V was pared by 3 bases and J by 2 bases, with 8 bases between. The CDR3 has 15 residues. Germline CDR1 is LGHNA and CDR2 is YNFKEQ. RNA transcripts provided the template for amplifying TCR beta CDR3 regions. RT-PCR in the first round used HTBI primers; a second-round multiplex PCR followed. TCRdb reprocessed the multiplex PCR reads with MiXCR, giving one entry per CDR3 protein. The data show some 250,000 distinct CDR3 sequences, 45% to 55% seen once. The rearrangement uses TRBV4-2 and TRBJ2-6, with D hard to call. This clonotype originated in an adult man with Graves' ophthalmopathy. Sequencing input: peripheral blood. CDR3 coding DNA: TGTGCCAGCAGCCAGTCAGGAGCTGGGGCCAACGTCCTGACTTTC. This gives the protein CASSQSGAGANVLTF.